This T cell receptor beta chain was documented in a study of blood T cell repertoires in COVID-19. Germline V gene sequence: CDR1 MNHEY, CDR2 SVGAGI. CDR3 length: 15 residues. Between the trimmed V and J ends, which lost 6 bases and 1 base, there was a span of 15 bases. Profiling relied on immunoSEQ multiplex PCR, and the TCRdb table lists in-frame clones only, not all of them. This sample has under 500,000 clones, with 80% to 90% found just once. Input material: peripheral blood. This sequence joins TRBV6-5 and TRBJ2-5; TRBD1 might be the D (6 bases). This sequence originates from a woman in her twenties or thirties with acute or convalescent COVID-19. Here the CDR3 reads CASSPRSTGQETQYF. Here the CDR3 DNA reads TGTGCCAGCAGCCCCAGGTCGACAGGCCAAGAGACCCAGTACTTC.